The present T cell receptor (beta chain) was sequenced within a study of chemoradiotherapy in HPV16-positive cancers. This clone was seen just once. TCRdb keeps only in-frame clones here, not all; method: immunoSEQ multiplex PCR. This sample has tens of thousands of clones, with 90% to 95% found just once. This sample comprised blood, obtained from a patient who underwent chemoradiotherapy. The source is a human donor with HPV-associated anogenital cancer.

The CDR3 protein is CASSPDRAVTEAFF. In DNA, the CDR3 is TGTGCCAGCAGTCCCGACAGGGCGGTCACTGAAGCTTTCTTT. The chain joins TRBV6-6 to TRBJ1-1; 7 positions match TRBD1. Trimming cost V 5 bases and J 4 bases; bases outside gene matches: 7. This CDR3 is built from 14 residues. Germline V gene lookup returns CDR1 MNHNY and CDR2 SVGAGI (reference sequence).